A single sample gave rise to the 30 T cell receptor beta chains below, sequenced in a study of shared clonotypes between healthy human individuals. Assay: immunoSEQ multiplex PCR; the TCRdb copy retains only in-frame clones and omits some. The table has about 2.4 million clones, 80% to 95% seen once; the top ten hold 0.35% to 0.45%. Sequencing input: naive CD4+ T cells from PBMCs. Indicated subset: CD45RA+ positively selected. All receptors derive from a man aged 18 to 29 in good health. Some clones in this sample may be carry-over from other donors' samples.

The rearrangement links TRBV27 to TRBJ2-5, with D possibly matching TRBD1 (5 bases). The germline V gene encodes CDR1 MNHEY and CDR2 SMNVEV (reference sequence). V gave up 6 bases and J gave up 5 bases, with 10 bases separating them. This CDR3 is 12 amino acids long. In nucleotides, the CDR3 is TGTGCCAGCAGCCTCAGGGCGGAGACCCAGTACTTC. As protein: CASSLRAETQYF.

The chain employs TRBV5-4 and TRBJ2-7, with 7 bases that match TRBD1. J was trimmed by 4 bases and V by 3 bases; bases with no gene match: 22. CDR1 is SGHNT, CDR2 YYREEE, per germline (reference sequence). The CDR3 extends over 19 amino acids. This CDR3 reads CASSSRRSGTVIRDYEQYF. The CDR3 nucleotides read TGTGCCAGCAGCTCCAGGCGGTCCGGGACAGTGATCAGGGATTACGAGCAGTACTTC.

The CDR3, as DNA: TGTGCCAGCAGCCCACGGGGATCCCGCACAGATACGCAGTATTTT. This sequence encodes CASSPRGSRTDTQYF. V and J are TRBV7-8 and TRBJ2-3; perhaps TRBD2 as D (5 bases). This CDR3 contains 15 residues. The V gene's germline CDR1 is SGHVS and CDR2 FQNEAQ. V was pared by 5 bases and J by 1 base, with 13 bases between.

This rearrangement joins TRBV5-1 to TRBJ1-1, with D unresolved. Germline V gene data show CDR1 as SGHRS and CDR2 as YFSETQ. V lost 2 bases and J lost 1, with 6 bases in between. This CDR3 region has 13 residues. This chain's CDR3 is CASSFSKNTEAFF. CDR3 DNA sequence: TGCGCCAGCAGCTTCTCAAAGAACACTGAAGCTTTCTTT.

The chain combines TRBV5-8 with TRBJ2-1, with D tentatively TRBD2 (5 bases). The CDR3 totals 17 residues. Germline V gene data show CDR1 as SGHTS and CDR2 as YDEGEE. V was pared by 6 bases and J by 7 bases, with 26 bases between. As DNA, the CDR3 is TGTGCCAGCAAGTTCGATTTCGCGGGCATAGACCCGAATGAGCAGTTCTTC. Its protein is CASKFDFAGIDPNEQFF.

The chain uses TRBV2 and TRBJ2-7, with D uncertain. Trimming shortened V by 9 bases and J by 1 base, and 22 bases separated the two germline ends. This CDR3 is built from 16 residues. CDR1 is SNHLY, CDR2 FYNNEI, per germline. The CDR3 region is CASTDWGMNWSYEQYF. CDR3 DNA: TGTGCCAGTACTGATTGGGGTATGAACTGGTCCTACGAGCAGTACTTC.

The CDR3 nucleotides read TGTGCCAGCAGTTTAAATTTCCAGGGCCATGGCTACACCTTC. Protein sequence: CASSLNFQGHGYTF. The chain uses TRBV28 and TRBJ1-2; TRBD1 is a possible D gene (5 bases). V was cut by 2 bases and J by 6 bases, with 13 bases left in between. Germline V gene lookup returns CDR1 MDHEN and CDR2 SYDVKM. The CDR3 sequence is 14 residues long.

This rearrangement joins TRBV18 to TRBJ2-7; 11 bases agree with TRBD1. The CDR3 spans 15 residues. Germline trimming cut 5 bases from V and 5 bases from J; bases unmatched to any gene: 8. CDR1 is KGHSH and CDR2 is LQKENI in the germline V gene. The chain's CDR3 is CASSFLPGQGDEQYF. The CDR3 nucleotides are TGTGCCAGCTCATTCTTGCCGGGACAGGGGGACGAGCAGTACTTC.

V gene TRBV9 combines with J gene TRBJ2-7; 10 nucleotides line up with TRBD1. Germline V gene lookup returns CDR1 SGDLS and CDR2 YYNGEE. The CDR3 contains 15 residues. The trim removed 1 base at V and 4 bases at J, leaving 5 bases unmatched. CDR3 nucleotides: TGTGCCAGCAGCGTAAGGGGGACAGGGGCTTACGAGCAGTACTTC. As protein: CASSVRGTGAYEQYF.

The chain has TRBV7-3 and TRBJ2-2; D is ambiguous. Per the germline V gene, CDR1 is SGHTA and CDR2 is FQGTGA. CDR3 length equals 13 residues. V shed 5 bases and J shed 5 bases, with 9 bases lying between them. CDR3 loop: CASSPGVTGELFF. CDR3 nucleotides: TGTGCCAGCAGCCCCGGCGTTACCGGGGAGCTGTTTTTT.

The chain recombines TRBV25-1 with TRBJ2-4; 7 bases agree with TRBD2. Germline V gives CDR1 MGHDK, CDR2 SYGVNS. CDR3 length: 15 amino acids. The J segment lost 5 bases and the V segment lost 3 bases, leaving 7 bases of the junction unmatched. The CDR3 protein is CASSDGRGGQNIQYF. The CDR3 nucleotides read TGTGCCAGCAGTGACGGAAGGGGAGGGCAAAACATTCAGTACTTC.

V gene TRBV7-3 combines with J gene TRBJ2-1; 11 positions agree with TRBD2. V lost 3 bases, J lost 5 bases, and 3 bases stayed unmatched. The germline V gene encodes CDR1 SGHTA and CDR2 FQGTGA. The CDR3 totals 15 residues. The CDR3 sequence is CASSFTSGSDNEQFF. The CDR3 DNA follows: TGTGCCAGCAGCTTTACTAGCGGGAGCGACAATGAGCAGTTCTTC.

The V and J genes are TRBV30 and TRBJ2-7, with D possibly being TRBD2 (5 bases). The CDR3 is made up of 11 amino acids. The V end was cut by 3 bases, the J end by 4 bases, with 7 bases between. Germline lookup yields CDR1 GTSNPN and CDR2 SVGIG (reference sequence). The CDR3 DNA sequence: TGTGCCTGGAGGTCGGGATACGAGCAGTACTTC. Amino acids: CAWRSGYEQYF.

This clone has a single count. This chain connects TRBV28 to TRBJ1-2; possibly TRBD1 for D (6 bases). The CDR3 is 16 amino acids. Trimming pared 6 bases from V and 5 bases from J, leaving 22 bases between. CDR1 and CDR2 (germline): MDHEN, SYDVKM. The CDR3 DNA sequence: TGTGCCAGCAGACCTCGGTCGGAGAGGGGGGAATATGGCTACACCTTC. Translation gives CASRPRSERGEYGYTF.

The chain recombines TRBV28 with TRBJ1-4; TRBD1 agrees at 11 bases. Germline V gene sequence: CDR1 MDHEN, CDR2 SYDVKM. The V gene end was trimmed by 5 bases and the J gene end by 6 bases; junction bases not matched to a gene: 2. The CDR3 extends over 14 amino acids. DNA for the CDR3: TGTGCCAGCAGTCCGGGACAGGGGGATGAAAAACTGTTTTTT. Translated, it gives CASSPGQGDEKLFF.

This chain uses TRBV2 with TRBJ2-1, with 8 nucleotides matching TRBD2. CDR3 size: 15 residues. V trimming: 8 bases; J trimming: 6 bases; junction bases outside the gene matches: 12. In germline, CDR1 is SNHLY, CDR2 FYNNEI. CDR3 residues: CASGPGIAGPNEQFF. The CDR3 bases are TGTGCCAGCGGACCCGGGATAGCGGGACCCAATGAGCAGTTCTTC.

The J gene is TRBJ1-4, the V gene TRBV27, with D possibly matching TRBD1 (5 bases). The germline V and J ends were trimmed by 4 bases and 8 bases, with 14 bases remaining between them. This CDR3 is built from 14 residues. The germline CDR1 and CDR2 sequences are MNHEY and SMNVEV (reference sequence). The CDR3, as DNA: TGTGCCAGCAGTTCACCGGCTAGGGGAGAAAAACTGTTTTTT. Translation: CASSSPARGEKLFF.

V usage is TRBV19 and J usage is TRBJ2-3; possible D gene TRBD1, 5 bases. Germline CDR1 LNHDA, CDR2 SQIVND (reference sequence). V was clipped by 3 bases and J by 5 bases, with 18 bases between them. There are 16 residues in the CDR3. The CDR3: CASSILGRVALDTQYF. The CDR3 DNA reads as TGTGCCAGTAGTATTCTTGGCAGGGTCGCGTTAGATACGCAGTATTTT.

This clone was detected only once. This chain links TRBV10-3 with TRBJ2-7; D not resolved. Germline V lookup: CDR1 ENHRY, CDR2 SYGVKD. This CDR3 has 14 amino acids. Trimming shortened V by 10 bases and J by 4 bases, and 20 bases separated the two germline ends. DNA of the CDR3: TGTGCCACCGCGCCCTGGAAAACGACATACGAGCAGTACTTC. Translated, it gives CATAPWKTTYEQYF.

The V gene is TRBV19, the J gene TRBJ2-5, with 10 bases fitting TRBD1. CDR3 length: 16 residues. Trimming at V came to 5 bases and at J to 7 bases, leaving 13 bases not matched to a gene. Germline V gene data show CDR1 as LNHDA and CDR2 as SQIVND (reference sequence). CDR3 sequence reads: CASSEPGQGFPGTQYF. For the CDR3, the DNA is TGTGCCAGTAGTGAGCCGGGACAGGGGTTCCCAGGGACCCAGTACTTC.

V and J are TRBV30 and TRBJ1-2; D call uncertain. V gave up 3 bases and J gave up 6 bases, with 11 bases separating them. The germline V gene has CDR1 GTSNPN and CDR2 SVGIG (reference sequence). The length of the CDR3 is 12 residues. Written as DNA, the CDR3 is TGTGCCTGGAGGTTCCCATTGGATGGCTACACCTTC. This translates into CAWRFPLDGYTF.

V is TRBV7-2 and J is TRBJ2-7, with 8 bases aligning to TRBD2. CDR1 SGHTA and CDR2 FQGNSA come from the germline V gene. Losses at the gene ends were 3 bases for V and 4 bases for J; bases not matched to a gene: 5. The CDR3 is 14 residues long. CDR3 coding DNA: TGTGCCAGCAGCTTCTCTAGCGGGCCTTACGAGCAGTACTTC. Protein: CASSFSSGPYEQYF.

This clone was picked up a small number of times. Other DNA sequences from this sample encode an identical CDR3 as well. This chain joins TRBV5-1 and TRBJ2-5; 12 bases agree with TRBD2. Losses at the gene ends were 0 bases for V and 5 bases for J; bases not matched to a gene: 2. This CDR3 contains 15 residues. Germline V lookup: CDR1 SGHRS, CDR2 YFSETQ. CDR3 protein: CASSLGLAGVETQYF. In DNA form, the CDR3 reads TGCGCCAGCAGCTTGGGACTAGCGGGAGTTGAGACCCAGTACTTC.

About this clone itself: The same CDR3 arises from other DNA sequences in this sample as well. V usage is TRBV9 and J usage is TRBJ2-7; TRBD1 aligns across 7 bases. The CDR3 is 14 amino acids. Germline V CDR1 and CDR2: SGDLS, YYNGEE. Germline trimming cut 0 bases from V and 4 bases from J; bases unmatched to any gene: 4. Here the CDR3 DNA reads TGTGCCAGCAGCGTAGGACAGGGTCGGTACGAGCAGTACTTC. This gives the protein CASSVGQGRYEQYF. Full variable domain (rest looked up from reference TRBV9 and TRBJ2-7): DSGVTQTPKHLITATGQRVTLRCSPRSGDLSVYWYQQSLDQGLQFLIQYYNGEERAKGNILERFSAQQFPDLHSELNLSSLELGDSALYFCASSVGQGRYEQYFGPGTRLTVT.

This chain connects TRBV14 to TRBJ2-5; possible D gene TRBD1, 5 bases. Judging by the DNA end, TRBJ2-7 fits better; the J call may be wrong. The V gene's germline CDR1 is SGHDN and CDR2 FVKESK. There are 13 residues in the CDR3. The CDR3 nucleotides read TGTGCCAGCAGCCCGATGGGGCCGGGCGAGCAGTACTTC. Protein: CASSPMGPGEQYF.

The chain employs TRBV6-5 and TRBJ1-5, with 7 bases matching TRBD1. This CDR3 region has 14 residues. V lost 8 bases and J lost 4; bases outside the gene matches: 8. Germline lookup yields CDR1 MNHEY and CDR2 SVGAGI. CDR3 region: CASGLTGPNQPQHF. CDR3 coding DNA: TGTGCCAGCGGGCTGACAGGGCCTAATCAGCCCCAGCATTTT.

The rearrangement joins TRBV6-5 to TRBJ2-5; D may be TRBD1 or TRBD2 (6 bases each). CDR3 length equals 13 residues. Trimming cost V 11 bases and J 5 bases, with 18 bases left between them. The germline CDR1 and CDR2 sequences are MNHEY and SVGAGI. CDR3 in DNA: TGTGCCGCCTCCGGGGGCGCGCTGGAGACCCAGTACTTC. This codes for CAASGGALETQYF.

The V and J genes are TRBV7-9 and TRBJ2-7; D may be TRBD2 (5 bases). The CDR3 runs 13 residues. Germline CDR1 reads SEHNR; CDR2 reads FQNEAQ (reference sequence). The V end was cut by 0 bases, the J end by 5 bases, with 8 bases between. CDR3 residues: CASSLANGDEQYF. CDR3 sequence (DNA): TGTGCCAGCAGCTTAGCGAACGGGGACGAGCAGTACTTC.

The gene calls are TRBV7-8 and TRBJ1-4; D uncertain. Looked up from germline, CDR1 is SGHVS and CDR2 is FQNEAQ. The length of the CDR3 is 18 residues. V was trimmed by 2 bases and J by 0 bases, leaving 16 bases between them. This chain's CDR3 is CASSLTPTRSSTNEKLFF. Here the CDR3 DNA reads TGTGCCAGCAGCTTAACCCCGACACGTTCTTCAACTAATGAAAAACTGTTTTTT.

The chain uses TRBV9 and TRBJ2-1; TRBD2 aligns across 7 bases. CDR3 size: 16 residues. V shed 4 bases, J shed 0 bases, and the junction held 7 bases outside the gene matches. Germline assignment: CDR1 SGDLS and CDR2 YYNGEE. The chain's CDR3 is CASSTRTSSSYNEQFF. The CDR3 DNA reads TGTGCCAGCAGCACCCGGACTAGTAGCTCCTACAATGAGCAGTTCTTC.